Following are 23 T cell receptor beta chains from one sample sequenced in a study of chemoradiotherapy in HPV16-positive cancers. Clones were read by immunoSEQ multiplex PCR, and TCRdb kept only the in-frame ones, dropping some. The data contain some 5,600 clones, roughly 84% of them singletons. The starting material was tumor tissue, obtained from a patient who underwent chemoradiotherapy. All receptors derive from a human donor with HPV-associated anogenital cancer.

V and J are TRBV18 and TRBJ1-2; 9 nucleotides agree with TRBD1. J was trimmed by 4 bases and V by 6 bases; bases with no gene match: 6. The CDR3 loop spans 14 amino acids. Germline V gene data show CDR1 as KGHSH and CDR2 as LQKENI. The CDR3 region has the DNA TGTGCCAGCTCCCGGACAGGGGAGGGCTATGGCTACACCTTC. It codes for CASSRTGEGYGYTF.

The rearrangement joins TRBV7-2 to TRBJ1-5; D ambiguous. Trimming stripped 0 bases from V and 7 bases from J, with 10 bases between. Germline CDR1 reads SGHTA; CDR2 reads FQGNSA. The CDR3 has 14 amino acids. The CDR3 here is CASSLAGYEQPQHF. CDR3 coding DNA: TGTGCCAGCAGCTTAGCAGGGTATGAACAGCCCCAGCATTTT.

The chain employs TRBV9 and TRBJ1-4; TRBD1 aligns across 8 bases. Germline-derived CDR1 and CDR2 are SGDLS and YYNGEE. V shed 4 bases, J shed 7 bases, and the junction held 9 bases outside the gene matches. The CDR3 is 15 residues long. In DNA form, the CDR3 reads TGTGCCAGCAGCCCACGACAGGGGTCATTTGAAAAACTGTTTTTT. Amino acids: CASSPRQGSFEKLFF.

This clone was recorded only once. CDR3 loop: CASSLEGGAYYNEQFF. As DNA, the CDR3 is TGCGCCAGCAGCTTGGAGGGCGGGGCTTACTACAATGAGCAGTTCTTC. This chain joins TRBV5-1 and TRBJ2-1; possible D gene TRBD2, 6 bases. Trimming shortened V by 0 bases and J by 3 bases, and 13 bases separated the two germline ends. The CDR3 loop spans 16 amino acids. CDR1 and CDR2 from the germline V gene are SGHRS and YFSETQ.

The V and J genes are TRBV28 and TRBJ2-3; the D gene is possibly TRBD1 (8 bases). The CDR3 length is 16 residues. Germline-derived CDR1 and CDR2 are MDHEN and SYDVKM. Trimming took off 9 bases at V and 1 base at J, with 20 bases between the two ends. CDR3 amino acids: CASNRGGIVGTDTQYF. CDR3 nucleotide sequence: TGTGCCAGTAACAGGGGGGGAATTGTTGGCACAGATACGCAGTATTTT. The full variable domain, rest sourced from reference TRBV28 and TRBJ2-3, is DVKVTQSSRYLVKRTGEKVFLECVQDMDHENMFWYRQDPGLGLRLIYFSYDVKMKEKGDIPEGYSVSREKKERFSLILESASTNQTSMYLCASNRGGIVGTDTQYFGPGTRLTVL.

The V and J genes are TRBV7-9 and TRBJ2-3; 8 nucleotides line up with TRBD2. This CDR3 region has 15 residues. The germline V gene has CDR1 SEHNR and CDR2 FQNEAQ (reference sequence). The V and J ends lost 6 bases and 1 base, in that order; junction bases with no gene match: 6. The CDR3 coding sequence is TGTGCCAGCAGTCAGGGGCGGGGGGGCACAGATACGCAGTATTTT. Translating it yields CASSQGRGGTDTQYF.

This clone has only a few counts. The chain carries TRBV4-2 and TRBJ1-5; possible D gene TRBD1, 6 bases. The V gene's germline CDR1 is LGHNA and CDR2 YNFKEQ. The germline V and J ends were trimmed by 0 bases and 1 base, with 16 bases remaining between them. CDR3 length: 18 amino acids. DNA of the CDR3: TGTGCCAGCAGCCAAGATTGGGCAGGGGACGGAAGCAATCAGCCCCAGCATTTT. It codes for CASSQDWAGDGSNQPQHF.

The chain couples TRBV4-1 to TRBJ2-5; D is perhaps TRBD2 (6 bases). In germline, CDR1 is MGHRA, CDR2 YSYEKL. Trimming removed 1 base at V and 5 bases at J, with 20 bases between. The CDR3 consists of 17 residues. CDR3 amino acids: CASSQAGRQGRRETQYF. CDR3 nucleotide sequence: TGCGCCAGCAGCCAAGCTGGGAGGCAGGGACGGCGGGAGACCCAGTACTTC.

This clone turned up a few times. This chain uses TRBV4-3 with TRBJ2-7; 7 nucleotides align to TRBD2. CDR3 length: 16 amino acids. The V segment lost 3 bases and the J segment 6 bases; nucleotides outside the gene matches: 14. Germline CDR1 LGHNA, CDR2 YSLEER. The CDR3, as DNA: TGCGCCAGCAGCCAGACTAGGGAGGGACCCCTCGGCGAGCAGTACTTC. Translating gives CASSQTREGPLGEQYF.

A few counts support this clone. The chain employs TRBV7-9 and TRBJ1-3; weak D call: TRBD1 (6 bases). Trimming shortened V by 6 bases and J by 2 bases, and 14 bases separated the two germline ends. There are 15 residues in the CDR3. Germline CDR1 reads SEHNR; CDR2 reads FQNEAQ (reference sequence). The DNA of the CDR3 is TGTGCCAGCAGGCCCCAGGGGCTGCCTGGAAACACCATATATTTT. Translated, it gives CASRPQGLPGNTIYF. Filled out from reference TRBV7-9 and TRBJ1-3, the complete variable domain reads DTGVSQNPRHKITKRGQNVTFRCDPISEHNRLYWYRQTLGQGPEFLTYFQNEAQLEKSRLLSDRFSAERPKGSFSTLEIQRTEQGDSAMYLCASRPQGLPGNTIYFGEGSWLTVV.

The chain combines TRBV4-3 with TRBJ2-2; 9 bases are a match to TRBD1. V trimming: 3 bases; J trimming: 0 bases; junction bases outside the gene matches: 2. CDR3 length equals 16 residues. Germline V gene data show CDR1 as LGHNA and CDR2 as YSLEER. The CDR3 region is CASSQGTGTNTGELFF. In nucleotides, the CDR3 is TGCGCCAGCAGCCAGGGGACAGGGACGAACACCGGGGAGCTGTTTTTT.

The rearrangement joins TRBV5-5 to TRBJ2-7; a weak D match, TRBD2 (6 bases). V lost 4 bases to trimming and J lost 3 bases, with 14 bases between them. From germline, CDR1 is SGHKS and CDR2 YYEKEE (reference sequence). The CDR3 is made up of 14 amino acids. The CDR3 coding sequence is TGTGCCAGCAGCCGCCGGGACTTGCTCTACGAGCAGTACTTC. Translation gives CASSRRDLLYEQYF.

This clone was counted only a few times. The gene calls are TRBV28 and TRBJ2-7, with a weak D call TRBD1 (6 bases). The V and J ends lost 6 bases and 5 bases respectively, with 17 bases between them. Germline V gives CDR1 MDHEN, CDR2 SYDVKM. The CDR3 consists of 14 residues. The DNA of the CDR3 is TGTGCCAGCAGCTTAACTATACAGGGAGACGAGCAGTACTTC. It encodes CASSLTIQGDEQYF.

This clone was seen only a few times. The V call is TRBV2, the J call TRBJ1-2, with D possibly TRBD1 on 6 matching bases. V shed 3 bases and J shed 8 bases, with 22 bases lying between them. Per germline, CDR1 SNHLY and CDR2 FYNNEI. The CDR3 is 16 residues long. The DNA for the CDR3 is TGTGCCAGCAGTGAGTGGGGGGGCCCGGGAGCGGAGGGCTACACCTTC. Protein: CASSEWGGPGAEGYTF.

The CDR3 DNA follows: TGTGCCAGCTCACCAGGGGCAGGGGGCGTGGGTCAGCCCCAGCATTTT. Residues: CASSPGAGGVGQPQHF. This rearrangement joins TRBV18 to TRBJ1-5; 8 bases align to TRBD1. After removal of 2 bases from V and 6 bases from J, the junction contained 9 bases not matched to a gene. The CDR3 totals 16 residues. CDR1 is KGHSH and CDR2 is LQKENI in the germline V gene.

The genes are TRBV5-4 and TRBJ1-2; D is possibly TRBD1 (6 bases). V lost 0 bases and J 5 bases, leaving 14 bases between the germline ends. Per germline, CDR1 SGHNT and CDR2 YYREEE (reference sequence). CDR3 length: 15 residues. The CDR3 sequence is CASSLDRGAWYGYTF. DNA for the CDR3: TGTGCCAGCAGCTTGGACCGGGGGGCTTGGTATGGCTACACCTTC.

The genes are TRBV19 and TRBJ1-5, with D unclear. CDR3 length equals 15 residues. V lost 7 bases and J 0 bases, leaving 13 bases between the germline ends. Germline-derived CDR1 and CDR2 are LNHDA and SQIVND (reference sequence). This chain's CDR3 is CASTTGGYSNQPQHF. As DNA, the CDR3 is TGTGCCAGTACCACCGGAGGGTATAGCAATCAGCCCCAGCATTTT. Full variable domain (remainder filled in from reference TRBV19 and TRBJ1-5): DGGITQSPKYLFRKEGQNVTLSCEQNLNHDAMYWYRQDPGQGLRLIYYSQIVNDFQKGDIAEGYSVSREKKESFPLTVTSAQKNPTAFYLCASTTGGYSNQPQHFGDGTRLSIL.

The chain uses TRBV7-9 and TRBJ1-1; D unclear. Germline-derived CDR1 and CDR2 are SEHNR and FQNEAQ (reference sequence). The V gene lost 4 bases and the J gene lost 5 bases, with 14 bases spanning the gap. The CDR3 totals 14 residues. CDR3 nucleotide sequence: TGTGCCAGCAGCTCGAACGACGGGGAGACTGAAGCTTTCTTT. This codes for CASSSNDGETEAFF.

This clone was detected once. The same CDR3 can be traced to other DNA sequences in this sample. V gene TRBV11-3 combines with J gene TRBJ2-2; TRBD1 aligns across 9 bases. Unmatched junction bases numbered 6, after V lost 2 bases and J lost 11 bases. The CDR3 extends over 14 amino acids. Germline CDR1 reads SGHNT; CDR2 reads YENEEA. CDR3 nucleotide sequence: TGTGCCAGCAGCTTAACCACAGGGGGCGGAGAGCTGTTTTTT. It yields the protein CASSLTTGGGELFF.

This sequence joins TRBV27 and TRBJ1-2; TRBD1 aligns across 7 bases. The CDR3 length is 15 residues. CDR1 MNHEY and CDR2 SMNVEV come from the germline V gene (reference sequence). V dropped 0 bases and J dropped 3; count of bases not matched to a gene: 4. The CDR3 loop is CASSLSTGNDYGYTF. The CDR3 nucleotides read TGTGCCAGCAGTTTATCGACAGGGAATGACTATGGCTACACCTTC.

The rearrangement uses TRBV2 and TRBJ1-4; TRBD1 matches at 10 bases. CDR3 length: 15 amino acids. The V gene's germline CDR1 is SNHLY and CDR2 FYNNEI. Trimming took 8 bases from V and 5 from J; bases not matched to a gene: 8. The DNA for the CDR3 is TGTGCCAGCGACAGACAGGGGGCGCAAAATGAAAAACTGTTTTTT. Protein: CASDRQGAQNEKLFF.

J is TRBJ1-6 and V is TRBV28, with a weak D call TRBD1 (5 bases). Germline V gene lookup returns CDR1 MDHEN and CDR2 SYDVKM. The CDR3 is made up of 14 amino acids. V lost 9 bases and J lost 2, with 11 bases in between. In DNA form, the CDR3 reads TGTGCCAGTGTTCAGGGAACCTATAATTCACCCCTCCACTTT. This codes for CASVQGTYNSPLHF.

The chain is built from TRBV10-3 and TRBJ1-1, with a possible D match to TRBD1 (5 bases). With 4 bases removed from V and 11 bases from J, the gap between germline ends came to 17 bases. The CDR3 consists of 13 residues. The germline V gene has CDR1 ENHRY and CDR2 SYGVKD. The CDR3 nucleotides read TGTGCCATCAGTGCCCGGGACCTCGAAGCTGCTTTCTTT. Its translation: CAISARDLEAAFF.